Listed here are 19 T cell receptor beta chains from one sample, sequenced in a study of T cell repertoires in cytomegalovirus infection. TCRdb re-called the reads through MiXCR, storing one row per CDR3 protein. The table shows approximately 340,000 distinct CDR3 sequences, with roughly 28% occurring only once. These receptors are not linked to any known antigen. This specimen consisted of cultured PBMCs, obtained from culture after CMV antigen stimulation. The receptors stem from a human donor in good health (CMV status not recorded). Some clones in this sample may be carry-over from other donors' samples.

In its sample, this clonotype was seen many times. The chain links TRBV7-8 to TRBJ1-3, with no clear D. The germline V gene has CDR1 SGHVS and CDR2 FQNEAQ. This CDR3 is built from 16 residues. The V gene lost 0 bases and the J gene lost 0 bases, with 9 bases spanning the gap. CDR3 bases: TGTGCCAGCAGCTTAGCGAGGATTAGCTCTGGAAACACCATATATTTT. The encoded protein is CASSLARISSGNTIYF.

This clonotype was counted a few times. V is TRBV20-1 and J is TRBJ1-4, with D unresolved. Germline assignment: CDR1 DFQATT and CDR2 SNEGSKA (reference sequence). The CDR3 loop spans 15 amino acids. With 6 bases removed from V and 4 bases from J, the gap between germline ends came to 18 bases. The DNA of the CDR3 is TGCAGTGCGAGCGCCTTTATGGCCTTTAATGAAAAACTGTTTTTT. Protein product: CSASAFMAFNEKLFF.

This chain joins TRBV29-1 and TRBJ2-7; 11 positions agree with TRBD2. After removal of 6 bases from V and 1 base from J, the junction contained 5 bases not matched to a gene. Germline CDR1 and CDR2: SQVTM and ANQGSEA. The CDR3 has 14 residues. Here the CDR3 reads CSVAGTSGSYEQYF. CDR3 DNA sequence: TGCAGCGTAGCCGGGACTAGCGGTTCCTACGAGCAGTACTTC.

In its sample, this clonotype was seen many times. V is TRBV7-2 and J is TRBJ1-6, with TRBD1 identical over 7 bases. J lost 6 bases, V lost 5 bases, and 4 bases had no gene match. This CDR3 is 14 amino acids long. CDR1 and CDR2 from the germline V gene are SGHTA and FQGNSA. CDR3 sequence: CASSPGQSNSPLHF. The CDR3 DNA is TGTGCCAGCAGCCCGGGACAGTCTAATTCACCCCTCCACTTT.

The chain carries TRBV11-2 and TRBJ1-3; D remains ambiguous. V was trimmed by 5 bases and J by 0 bases, leaving 11 bases between them. The CDR3 loop spans 15 amino acids. The germline V gene has CDR1 SGHAT and CDR2 FQNNGV. The CDR3 is CASSPGESSGNTIYF. CDR3 DNA: TGTGCCAGCAGCCCCGGTGAGAGCTCTGGAAACACCATATATTTT.

The gene calls are TRBV7-9 and TRBJ2-1; TRBD2 aligns across 11 bases. V was pared by 5 bases and J by 7 bases, with 13 bases of the junction left unmatched. Germline CDR1 SEHNR, CDR2 FQNEAQ (reference sequence). The CDR3 loop spans 17 amino acids. CDR3 in DNA: TGTGCCAGCAGCCCCCGTATGGGACTAGCGGAGGGGAATGAGCAGTTCTTC. As protein: CASSPRMGLAEGNEQFF.

CDR3 sequence reads: CASSRRDSYEQYF. CDR3 nucleotide sequence: TGTGCCAGCAGTCGAAGGGACAGTTACGAGCAGTACTTC. This rearrangement joins TRBV12-3 or TRBV12-4 to TRBJ2-7; 7 bases agree with TRBD1. V shed 5 bases, J shed 4 bases, and the junction held 5 bases outside the gene matches. The CDR3 totals 13 residues.

This rearrangement joins TRBV20-1 to TRBJ1-6; D possibly corresponds to TRBD1 (6 bases). The V end was cut by 3 bases, the J end by 10 bases, with 10 bases between. Germline-derived CDR1 and CDR2 are DFQATT and SNEGSKA (reference sequence). The CDR3 length is 12 residues. Written as DNA, the CDR3 is TGCAGTGCTAGTATGGGGGGCTCACCCCTCCACTTT. Its protein is CSASMGGSPLHF.

This clonotype was seen repeatedly, ten times or more. The rearrangement uses TRBV20-1 and TRBJ1-4; 8 bases map to TRBD1. Germline lookup yields CDR1 DFQATT and CDR2 SNEGSKA (reference sequence). V shed 3 bases and J 7 bases; nucleotides not matched to a gene: 7. This CDR3 has 14 amino acids. This chain's CDR3 is CSASGQGGGEKLFF. The CDR3 DNA sequence: TGCAGTGCTAGTGGACAGGGTGGCGGTGAAAAACTGTTTTTT.

The rearrangement links TRBV6-6 to TRBJ1-5; 8 bases line up with TRBD1. The CDR3 consists of 15 residues. Germline V gives CDR1 MNHNY, CDR2 SVGAGI (reference sequence). With V trimmed by 8 bases and J by 3 bases, 9 bases remained unmatched. This CDR3 is CASSFGTGPNQPQHF. The CDR3 bases are TGTGCCAGCTCTTTTGGGACAGGTCCCAATCAGCCCCAGCATTTT.

The chain is built from TRBV6-6 and TRBJ1-2, with TRBD1 matching over 9 bases. Trimming at V came to 6 bases and at J to 3 bases, leaving 11 bases not matched to a gene. The CDR3 spans 16 residues. The germline V gene encodes CDR1 MNHNY and CDR2 SVGAGI (reference sequence). The CDR3 here is CASRTSGTGLYYGYTF. The CDR3, as DNA: TGTGCCAGCAGAACTTCCGGGACAGGGTTGTACTATGGCTACACCTTC.

V is TRBV4-2 and J is TRBJ1-5; 11 bases are a match to TRBD1. The junction had 7 bases not matched to a gene; V was cut back by 3 bases and J by 6 bases. This CDR3 contains 16 residues. Germline V gene lookup returns CDR1 LGHNA and CDR2 YNFKEQ. The CDR3 nucleotides are TGTGCCAGCAGCCAGCTCGGGACAGGGGGTTTTCAGCCCCAGCATTTT. Translated: CASSQLGTGGFQPQHF.

This clonotype has only a few counts. The V and J genes are TRBV6-1 and TRBJ1-1; 12 bases match TRBD1. V lost 2 bases, J lost 10 bases, and 11 bases stayed unmatched. CDR3 length: 16 residues. Germline V gene sequence: CDR1 MNHNS, CDR2 SASEGT. This chain's CDR3 is CASSERDRGQGRRAFF. The CDR3 coding sequence is TGTGCCAGCAGTGAACGGGACAGGGGGCAGGGACGAAGAGCTTTCTTT.

This clonotype was seen only a few times. The chain recombines TRBV6-5 with TRBJ1-1; D gene uncertain. Germline CDR1 and CDR2: MNHEY and SVGAGI. V was cut by 7 bases and J by 1 base, with 16 bases left in between. The CDR3 length is 15 residues. CDR3 residues: CASMRFGVRNTEAFF. The CDR3, as DNA: TGTGCCAGCATGAGGTTCGGGGTGCGGAACACTGAAGCTTTCTTT.

This chain joins TRBV27 and TRBJ1-5; D call uncertain. V was clipped by 2 bases and J by 0 bases, with 8 bases between them. The CDR3 covers 15 residues. CDR1 and CDR2 from the germline V gene are MNHEY and SMNVEV (reference sequence). The DNA for the CDR3 is TGTGCCAGCAGTTTAACGAGCTATAGCAATCAGCCCCAGCATTTT. This encodes CASSLTSYSNQPQHF.

Comment on this clonotype: This clone may be a read error of a much larger clone one base away. The chain is built from TRBV6-6 and TRBJ1-5; D uncertain. CDR3 size: 11 residues. Germline lookup yields CDR1 MNHNY and CDR2 SVGAGI (reference sequence). The CDR3 protein is CVSSWGQPQHF. The CDR3 DNA sequence: TGTGTCAGCAGTTGGGGTCAGCCCCAGCATTTT.

There are a few counts of this clonotype. The chain is built from TRBV7-2 and TRBJ1-2, with D perhaps TRBD1 (6 bases). CDR1 and CDR2 from the germline V gene are SGHTA and FQGNSA. The CDR3 consists of 13 residues. The V end lost 3 bases, the J end lost 4 bases, and 9 bases lay between the germline ends. CDR3 sequence: CASSLGRGYGYTF. As DNA, the CDR3 is TGTGCCAGCAGCTTGGGCAGGGGCTATGGCTACACCTTC.

V gene TRBV20-1 combines with J gene TRBJ2-2; 7 bases fit TRBD2. The CDR3 loop spans 15 amino acids. V shed 0 bases and J 5 bases; nucleotides not matched to a gene: 6. Germline V gene data show CDR1 as DFQATT and CDR2 as SNEGSKA (reference sequence). CDR3 nucleotide sequence: TGCAGTGCTAGAGACGCGGGAGTTAGTACCGGGGAGCTGTTTTTT. Encoded protein: CSARDAGVSTGELFF.

This clonotype was recorded once. The V and J genes are TRBV19 and TRBJ1-5; D call uncertain. The CDR3 has 14 amino acids. V was clipped by 1 base and J by 3 bases, with 7 bases between them. CDR1 and CDR2 from the germline V gene are LNHDA and SQIVND (reference sequence). The CDR3 nucleotides read TGTGCCAGTAGTATAGTGGGATTCAATCAGCCCCAGCATTTT. It translates to CASSIVGFNQPQHF.